This TCR beta chain derives from a study of cytomegalovirus exposure and HLA in healthy donors (TCRdb year 2017). Describing the broader study: The 700 or so repertoires of the first cohort and the 120 or so validation repertoires were produced on the same platform, according to a later analysis. To predict cytomegalovirus infection status, the study brought together high-throughput TCR immunosequencing, statistical association of individual TCRs with disease status, and machine learning. The study aimed to test whether signatures of past pathogen exposure could be identified by cataloging public T cell receptors. A separate validation cohort of approximately 120 different subjects was used in addition to the 666-subject first cohort.

Paper-wide results and their limitations: Subsequent analysis determined that TCRs grouped into clusters in the first cohort also showed a tendency toward co-occurrence across the 130 or so validation repertoires, and 94% of cluster scores exceeded 0. The validation cohort had no HLA typing available for a later analysis, so co-occurrence within that cohort was assessed over all 120 or so repertoires. Across donors, most TCR sequences were observed very rarely, whereas some public TCRs were present in many individuals. The classifier was reported to diagnose cytomegalovirus status with high specificity and sensitivity in both the original cohort and the validation cohort. In the study, roughly 160 TCR beta chains were listed as associated with cytomegalovirus. The authors suggested that the approach could potentially be extended to other disease states and immunological phenotypes. In vitro tests confirmed that a few of the cytomegalovirus-associated TCR beta chains recognize cytomegalovirus antigens.

To prepare the library, the immunoSEQ multiplex PCR assay was applied. The paper's processing steps were these. A statistical classification framework was built to diagnose cytomegalovirus status from the catalog of TCR beta chain sequences. In its TCRdb copy, this immuneACCESS table keeps in-frame sequences only and misses some clones. Where compared with another copy, unresolved V genes explain less than half of these, and the others have no known cause. D and trimming were read from the DNA, whereas the V and J calls and clone size are those reported in that table. Within this sample are roughly 98,000 clones, with 87% of them counted one time only. Around 3.9% of the sample goes to the ten largest clones. For this chain, trimming is 2 bases at the V end and 10 bases at the J end, and the number of junction bases without a gene match is 5. Per the germline V gene, SGHRS is the CDR1 and YFSETQ is the CDR2. From its cysteine to its phenylalanine, the CDR3 spans 14 amino acids. Only the CDR3 DNA is retained, 42 bases long and in frame from the first base.

In regard to this clone: No antigen is known for it. Per-nucleotide qualities are absent, and no much larger clonotype sits a single base away.

Separate from the approximately 700-subject first cohort, the validation cohort of around 130 subjects was the group to which the donors belonged. The receptor was isolated from a woman aged 25 to 39 in good health and CMV-seronegative. Input material: PBMCs. The chain couples TRBV5-1 to TRBJ1-6; 8 junctional bases match TRBD1. The CDR3 reads as follows: CASSFGQGVSPLHF. The base sequence is TGCGCCAGCAGCTTCGGACAGGGTGTATCACCCCTCCACTTT.